The clone carrying this T cell receptor (beta chain) was seen a handful of times. The antigen is not known. TCRdb fed the 5' RACE reads into MiXCR, producing one record per CDR3 protein. The sample holds 85,000 to 100,000 distinct CDR3 sequences, just under 9% seen once. The sample belongs to a study of CD8 T cells in ankylosing spondylitis. Study-wide results and caveats: Existing reports had already noted some motif variants in reactive arthritis synovial fluid and blood.

The TCR originated in a male donor with ankylosing spondylitis or in good health (not recorded which). Sequenced: blood, either unsorted or a sorted T cell fraction (not recorded which).

The CDR3 spells CASSAPTGSHSPLHF. The CDR3 region has the DNA TGTGCCAGCAGCGCGCCTACGGGGTCTCATTCACCCCTCCACTTT. V gene TRBV7-8 combines with J gene TRBJ1-6, with no clear D. The germline CDR1 and CDR2 sequences are SGHVS and FQNEAQ. V lost 5 bases, J lost 8 bases, and 16 bases lay in between. The CDR3 totals 15 residues.